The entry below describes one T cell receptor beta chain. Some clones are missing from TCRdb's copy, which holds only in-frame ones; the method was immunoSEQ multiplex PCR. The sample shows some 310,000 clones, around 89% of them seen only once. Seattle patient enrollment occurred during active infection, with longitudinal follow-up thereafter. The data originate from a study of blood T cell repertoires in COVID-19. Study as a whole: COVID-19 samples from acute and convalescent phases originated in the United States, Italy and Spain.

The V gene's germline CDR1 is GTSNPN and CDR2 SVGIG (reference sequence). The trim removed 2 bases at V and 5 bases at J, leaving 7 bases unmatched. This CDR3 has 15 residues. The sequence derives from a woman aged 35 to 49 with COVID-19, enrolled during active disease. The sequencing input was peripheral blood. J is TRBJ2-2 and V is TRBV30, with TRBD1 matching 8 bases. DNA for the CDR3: TGTGCCTGGAGTTTGATAGGACAGGGAACCGGGGAGCTGTTTTTT. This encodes CAWSLIGQGTGELFF.